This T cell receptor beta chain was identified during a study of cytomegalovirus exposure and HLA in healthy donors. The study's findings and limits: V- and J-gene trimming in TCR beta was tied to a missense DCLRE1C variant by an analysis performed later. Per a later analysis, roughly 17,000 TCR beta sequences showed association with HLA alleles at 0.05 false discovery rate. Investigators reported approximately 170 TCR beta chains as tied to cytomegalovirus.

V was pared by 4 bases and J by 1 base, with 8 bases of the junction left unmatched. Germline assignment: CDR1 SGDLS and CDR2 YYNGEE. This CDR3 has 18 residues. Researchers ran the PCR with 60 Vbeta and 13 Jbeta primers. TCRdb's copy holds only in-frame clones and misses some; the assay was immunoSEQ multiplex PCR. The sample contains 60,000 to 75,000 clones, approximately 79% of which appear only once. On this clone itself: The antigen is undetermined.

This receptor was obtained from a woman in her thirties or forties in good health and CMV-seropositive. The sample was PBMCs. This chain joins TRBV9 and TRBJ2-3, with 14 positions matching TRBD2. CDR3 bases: TGTGCCAGCAGCCCTTCCGGGACTAGCGGGGGCCGCACAGATACGCAGTATTTT. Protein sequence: CASSPSGTSGGRTDTQYF. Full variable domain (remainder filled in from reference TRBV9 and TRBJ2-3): DSGVTQTPKHLITATGQRVTLRCSPRSGDLSVYWYQQSLDQGLQFLIQYYNGEERAKGNILERFSAQQFPDLHSELNLSSLELGDSALYFCASSPSGTSGGRTDTQYFGPGTRLTVL.